The present TCR beta chain was sequenced within a study of identifying expanded T cells in peripheral blood. During the collection period, no donor immune events like infections were recorded. CDR1 and CDR2 from the germline V gene are SGHTA and FQGNSA. Trimming pared 8 bases from V and 9 bases from J, leaving 17 bases between. This CDR3 contains 14 residues. Notes on this clone: The antigen is not known.

Clones were read by immunoSEQ multiplex PCR, and TCRdb kept only the in-frame ones, dropping some. The repertoire includes over 85,000 clones, approximately 81% of them detected once, and roughly 4.4% sits in the top ten. Broader study findings: Differentially abundant clones: around 1.2 between replicates, approximately 15 at 2 to 3 weeks, around 20 at four. Approximately two-week clone count variance significantly increased as total template count grew.

The chain has TRBV7-2 and TRBJ1-6; maybe TRBD1 (5 bases). The material sequenced was blood. The sequence was collected from a person aged 18 to 70 in good health. CDR3 in amino acids: CASSNGGWGSPLHF. The CDR3 nucleotides read TGTGCCAGCTCTAATGGGGGTTGGGGTTCACCCCTCCACTTT.